This section outlines one T cell receptor (beta chain) sequence together with its context. The germline V gene has CDR1 MNHEY and CDR2 SMNVEV (reference sequence). This CDR3 contains 16 residues. Trimming cost V 5 bases and J 0 bases, with 14 bases left between them. TCRdb's copy holds only in-frame clones and misses some; the assay was immunoSEQ multiplex PCR. The repertoire holds about 88,000 clones, with 90% as singletons. This entry belongs to a study of T cell responses to AZD1222 COVID-19 vaccine. The TCR comes from an adult who received the AZD1222 COVID-19 vaccine. The sequencing used peripheral blood, collected 28 days after the second AZD1222 dose. The chain carries TRBV27 and TRBJ1-3; perhaps TRBD1 as D (6 bases). CDR3 region: CASSPSPRGSGNTIYF. In nucleotides, the CDR3 is TGTGCCAGCAGTCCTTCACCCAGGGGCTCTGGAAACACCATATATTTT.